Following are 25 T cell receptor beta chains from one sample sequenced in a study of blood T cell repertoires in COVID-19. Assay used: immunoSEQ multiplex PCR; TCRdb lists only in-frame clones, some missing. The profile shows some 460,000 clones, around nine tenths of them singletons. Specimen: PBMCs or T cells enriched from blood (not recorded which). These receptors all stem from a woman aged 18-29 years with acute COVID-19.

The chain is built from TRBV2 and TRBJ2-7; tentative D call: TRBD2 (6 bases). The CDR3 extends over 15 amino acids. Germline assignment: CDR1 SNHLY and CDR2 FYNNEI. The V and J ends lost 6 bases and 3 bases respectively, with 18 bases between them. CDR3: CASSMPGEKLYEQYF. The CDR3 coding sequence is TGTGCCAGCAGCATGCCGGGAGAAAAACTCTACGAGCAGTACTTC.

A note on this clone: One end of the junction varies from germline; a read error may be responsible. V and J are TRBV6-1 and TRBJ2-5; tentative D call: TRBD2 (6 bases). The CDR3 is made up of 15 amino acids. From germline, CDR1 is MNHNS and CDR2 SASEGT. CDR3 sequence: CASSEALRVLGTQDF. The CDR3 DNA is TGTGCCAGCAGTGAAGCGCTTCGGGTTTTAGGGACTCAAGACTTC.

V is TRBV9 and J is TRBJ2-3; no definite D call. Trimming left V 4 bases short and J 2 bases short, with 11 bases between. The CDR3 loop spans 14 amino acids. In germline, CDR1 is SGDLS, CDR2 YYNGEE. In DNA form, the CDR3 reads TGTGCCAGCAGCTACCAACACGTCACAGATACGCAGTATTTT. Residues: CASSYQHVTDTQYF.

This clone has more than one count but fewer than ten. The chain couples TRBV19 to TRBJ2-7; 9 nucleotides align to TRBD2. V trimming: 6 bases; J trimming: 5 bases; junction bases outside the gene matches: 11. Per germline, CDR1 LNHDA and CDR2 SQIVND (reference sequence). The CDR3 is made up of 15 amino acids. In DNA form, the CDR3 reads TGTGCCAGTAGATCGTCCAGCGGGAGGATCAACGAGCAGTACTTC. Amino acids: CASRSSSGRINEQYF. The full variable domain, with the rest looked up from reference TRBV19 and TRBJ2-7, is DGGITQSPKYLFRKEGQNVTLSCEQNLNHDAMYWYRQDPGQGLRLIYYSQIVNDFQKGDIAEGYSVSREKKESFPLTVTSAQKNPTAFYLCASRSSSGRINEQYFGPGTRLTVT.

The V call is TRBV2, the J call TRBJ2-7; D may be TRBD2 (6 bases). The CDR3 is 15 residues long. The V gene's germline CDR1 is SNHLY and CDR2 FYNNEI. The V gene lost 1 base and the J gene lost 0 bases, with 10 bases spanning the gap. CDR3 residues: CASSEGWRDSYEQYF. CDR3 bases: TGTGCCAGCAGTGAAGGATGGCGGGACTCCTACGAGCAGTACTTC.

This clone is a singleton in its sample. The chain's CDR3 is CASRYGTANSPLHF. DNA of the CDR3: TGCGCCAGCAGATATGGGACAGCGAATTCACCCCTCCACTTT. V and J are TRBV5-1 and TRBJ1-6; 7 bases fit TRBD1. The V gene's germline CDR1 is SGHRS and CDR2 YFSETQ. V lost 5 bases to trimming and J lost 7 bases; unmatched junction nucleotides: 6. The CDR3 is made up of 14 amino acids.

The chain employs TRBV5-1 and TRBJ1-1, with D tentatively TRBD1 (5 bases). Trimming shortened V by 3 bases and J by 7 bases, and 10 bases separated the two germline ends. The V gene's germline CDR1 is SGHRS and CDR2 YFSETQ. The CDR3 extends over 12 amino acids. Written as DNA, the CDR3 is TGCGCCAGCAGCTCGGACCAGGGTGAAGCTTTCTTT. It is translated as CASSSDQGEAFF.

The table lists this clone with a few counts. This chain connects TRBV4-2 to TRBJ2-7; D not resolved. CDR1 is LGHNA and CDR2 is YNFKEQ in the germline V gene. The CDR3 is made up of 14 amino acids. Trimming left V 0 bases short and J 5 bases short, with 11 bases between. DNA of the CDR3: TGTGCCAGCAGCCAAGATCAGTTAGCTGACGAGCAGTACTTC. It specifies CASSQDQLADEQYF.

The rearrangement joins TRBV5-1 to TRBJ2-3, with 11 positions matching TRBD2. The CDR3 runs to 17 residues. Germline CDR1 is SGHRS and CDR2 is YFSETQ. The J segment lost 0 bases and the V segment lost 4 bases, leaving 7 bases of the junction unmatched. In DNA, the CDR3 is TGCGCCAGCAGCCGCGGGACTAGCGGTAAAAGCACAGATACGCAGTATTTT. It translates to CASSRGTSGKSTDTQYF.

V and J are TRBV2 and TRBJ2-1, with 7 bases fitting TRBD1. Germline CDR1 and CDR2: SNHLY and FYNNEI. The junction had 6 bases not matched to a gene; V was cut back by 7 bases and J by 6 bases. The CDR3 spans 13 residues. CDR3 in amino acids: CASIIDRVNEQFF. The CDR3 DNA reads TGTGCCAGCATTATAGACAGGGTCAATGAGCAGTTCTTC.

The CDR3 here is CASSRDGLAGGNEQYF. CDR3 in DNA: TGTGCCAGCAGCCGGGACGGACTAGCGGGAGGAAACGAGCAGTACTTC. This sequence joins TRBV7-2 and TRBJ2-7; the match to TRBD2 covers 14 bases. V lost 5 bases to trimming and J lost 5 bases; unmatched junction nucleotides: 8. Germline CDR1 reads SGHTA; CDR2 reads FQGNSA. The CDR3 has 16 residues.

The chain couples TRBV19 to TRBJ2-1; D possibly corresponds to TRBD2 (6 bases). The CDR3 sequence is 15 residues long. Germline V gene sequence: CDR1 LNHDA, CDR2 SQIVND (reference sequence). Trimming removed 3 bases at V and 7 bases at J, with 16 bases between. For the CDR3, the DNA is TGTGCCAGTAGTATTCTTAAAGCGGGTGAGAATGAGCAGTTCTTC. Translation gives CASSILKAGENEQFF.

This clone has just one count. The genes are TRBV5-1 and TRBJ1-2; no reliable D call. V dropped 0 bases and J dropped 4 bases, with 7 bases sitting between them. The CDR3 is made up of 13 amino acids. Germline CDR1 is SGHRS and CDR2 is YFSETQ. CDR3 amino acids: CASSLDQAYGYTF. The CDR3 DNA follows: TGCGCCAGCAGCTTGGATCAGGCCTATGGCTACACCTTC.

The chain has TRBV7-9 and TRBJ2-7; TRBD2 matches at 8 bases. The CDR3 is 14 amino acids. J was trimmed by 3 bases and V by 1 base; bases with no gene match: 2. Germline loops: CDR1 SEHNR, CDR2 FQNEAQ (reference sequence). As DNA, the CDR3 is TGTGCCAGCAGCTTAGAGGGACTAGGCTACGAGCAGTACTTC. This translates into CASSLEGLGYEQYF.

This sequence joins TRBV27 and TRBJ1-4; unclear D gene. The germline V gene encodes CDR1 MNHEY and CDR2 SMNVEV (reference sequence). This CDR3 region has 13 residues. V was trimmed by 1 base and J by 5 bases, leaving 5 bases between them. The CDR3: CASSLYQNEKLFF. CDR3 DNA: TGTGCCAGCAGTTTATACCAGAATGAAAAACTGTTTTTT.

V usage is TRBV5-6 and J usage is TRBJ2-3; possibly TRBD2 for D (7 bases). Between the trimmed V and J ends, which lost 4 bases and 2 bases, there was a span of 11 bases. Germline CDR1 SGHDT, CDR2 YYEEEE. This CDR3 contains 14 residues. Written as DNA, the CDR3 is TGTGCCAGCAGCGCCGGGGGGCCCACAGATACGCAGTATTTT. As protein: CASSAGGPTDTQYF.

This clone occurred a few times. The chain combines TRBV5-1 with TRBJ1-6; 8 positions agree with TRBD1. Germline values: CDR1 SGHRS, CDR2 YFSETQ. Unmatched junction bases numbered 17, after V lost 6 bases and J lost 9 bases. The CDR3 runs to 17 residues. Here the CDR3 reads CASTRGQGGFSGSPLHF. CDR3 coding DNA: TGCGCCAGCACACGCGGACAGGGTGGTTTCTCCGGTTCACCCCTCCACTTT.

The CDR3 loop reads CASSSGLAGEGEQYF. The CDR3 DNA reads TGTGCCAGCAGTTCGGGACTAGCGGGAGAGGGCGAGCAGTACTTC. V usage is TRBV6-2 or TRBV6-3 and J usage is TRBJ2-7; 14 nucleotides match TRBD2. The V gene's germline CDR1 is MNHEY and CDR2 SVGEGT. This CDR3 is built from 15 residues. Trimming took 4 bases from V and 6 from J; bases not matched to a gene: 5.

This clone was seen once. V usage is TRBV25-1 and J usage is TRBJ1-5, with D hard to call. Looked up from germline, CDR1 is MGHDK and CDR2 is SYGVNS. The CDR3 contains 14 residues. Trimming took 1 base from V and 0 from J, leaving 4 bases between them. DNA for the CDR3: TGTGCCAGCAGTGAATCGGGTAGCAATCAGCCCCAGCATTTT. It translates to CASSESGSNQPQHF.

The chain is built from TRBV19 and TRBJ2-5; TRBD1 matches at 7 bases. Unmatched junction bases numbered 9, after V lost 6 bases and J lost 2 bases. Germline V gene lookup returns CDR1 LNHDA and CDR2 SQIVND (reference sequence). The CDR3 contains 15 residues. The CDR3 nucleotides read TGTGCCAGTAGGGACGACAGGGCCGCTCAAGAGACCCAGTACTTC. This translates into CASRDDRAAQETQYF. The whole variable domain, filled in from reference TRBV19 and TRBJ2-5, reads DGGITQSPKYLFRKEGQNVTLSCEQNLNHDAMYWYRQDPGQGLRLIYYSQIVNDFQKGDIAEGYSVSREKKESFPLTVTSAQKNPTAFYLCASRDDRAAQETQYFGPGTRLLVL.

This clone is a singleton in its sample. The junction differs from germline at one of its ends, possibly a read error. The chain links TRBV18 to TRBJ2-7; D perhaps matches TRBD1 (6 bases). This CDR3 spans 15 amino acids. Germline values: CDR1 KGHSH, CDR2 LQKENI. Written as DNA, the CDR3 is TGTGCCAGCTCACCATCGACAGGTATCTCCTCCGAGCAGTACTTC. Protein sequence: CASSPSTGISSEQYF.

Details on this clone: A read error may produce the germline difference seen at one junction end. The V and J genes are TRBV7-8 and TRBJ2-7, with TRBD1 matching over 8 bases. The length of the CDR3 is 14 residues. The germline CDR1 and CDR2 sequences are SGHVS and FQNEAQ. The CDR3 region has the DNA TGTGCCAGCAGCCTAGCGACAGGGGAGGCGAAGCAGTACTTC. It is translated as CASSLATGEAKQYF.

The chain is built from TRBV6-5 and TRBJ2-1, with D possibly being TRBD2 (5 bases). The CDR3 has 12 amino acids. The germline CDR1 and CDR2 sequences are MNHEY and SVGAGI. With 6 bases removed from V and 9 bases from J, the gap between germline ends came to 12 bases. CDR3 DNA: TGTGCCAGCAGCACCCCTGGGAGTGAGCAGTTCTTC. Its protein is CASSTPGSEQFF.

The chain uses TRBV5-1 and TRBJ2-7; the match to TRBD2 covers 7 bases. CDR1 and CDR2 (germline): SGHRS, YFSETQ. The CDR3 length is 16 residues. The junction had 7 bases not matched to a gene; V was cut back by 0 bases and J by 1 base. CDR3 sequence reads: CASSLVGGSLSYEQYF. CDR3 in DNA: TGCGCCAGCAGCTTGGTGGGCGGGAGCCTATCCTACGAGCAGTACTTC.

V is TRBV28 and J is TRBJ1-4, with no clear D. The CDR3 runs to 15 residues. Germline CDR1 is MDHEN and CDR2 is SYDVKM. V gave up 6 bases and J gave up 0 bases, with 11 bases separating them. CDR3 region: CASSVGRATNEKLFF. The CDR3 DNA reads TGTGCCAGCAGCGTCGGGAGAGCAACTAATGAAAAACTGTTTTTT.